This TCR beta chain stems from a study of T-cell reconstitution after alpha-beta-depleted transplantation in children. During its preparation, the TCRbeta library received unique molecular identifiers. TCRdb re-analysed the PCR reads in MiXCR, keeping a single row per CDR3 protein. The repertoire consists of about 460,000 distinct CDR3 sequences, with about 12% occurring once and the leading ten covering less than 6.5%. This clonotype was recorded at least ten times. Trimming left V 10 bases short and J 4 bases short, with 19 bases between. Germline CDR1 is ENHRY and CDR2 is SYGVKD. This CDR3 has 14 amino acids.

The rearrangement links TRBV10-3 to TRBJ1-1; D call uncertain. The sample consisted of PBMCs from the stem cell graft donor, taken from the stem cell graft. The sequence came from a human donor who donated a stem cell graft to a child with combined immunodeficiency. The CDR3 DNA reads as TGTGCCAGGCCGATCAGGCGGGCGGTCACTGAAGCTTTCTTT. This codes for CARPIRRAVTEAFF.